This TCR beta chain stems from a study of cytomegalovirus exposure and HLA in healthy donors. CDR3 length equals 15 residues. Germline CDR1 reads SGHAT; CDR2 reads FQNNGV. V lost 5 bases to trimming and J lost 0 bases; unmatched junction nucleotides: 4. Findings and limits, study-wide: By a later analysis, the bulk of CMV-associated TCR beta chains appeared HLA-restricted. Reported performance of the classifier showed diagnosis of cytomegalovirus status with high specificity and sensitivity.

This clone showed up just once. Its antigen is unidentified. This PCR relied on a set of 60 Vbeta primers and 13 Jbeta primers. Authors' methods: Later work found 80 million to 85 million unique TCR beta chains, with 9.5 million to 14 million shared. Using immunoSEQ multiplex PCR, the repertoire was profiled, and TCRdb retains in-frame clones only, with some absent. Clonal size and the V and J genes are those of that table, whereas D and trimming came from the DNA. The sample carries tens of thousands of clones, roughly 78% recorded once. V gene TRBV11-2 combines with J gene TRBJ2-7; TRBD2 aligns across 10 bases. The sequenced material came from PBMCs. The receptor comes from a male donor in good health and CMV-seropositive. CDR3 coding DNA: TGTGCCAGCAGCGCTGGGACTAGCGACTCCTACGAGCAGTACTTC. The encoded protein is CASSAGTSDSYEQYF.